These 17 T cell receptor beta chains were sequenced from one sample in a study of early T cells in non-severe SARS-CoV-2 infection. TCRdb re-derived calls from the 5' RACE reads in MiXCR, one entry per CDR3 protein. The sample lists tens of thousands of distinct CDR3 sequences; approximately 8% were seen once. Sequencing input: whole blood. All receptors derive from an adult who was a healthcare worker with PCR-confirmed SARS-CoV-2 infection or an uninfected control (not recorded which).

V and J are TRBV2 and TRBJ1-1; maybe TRBD1 (6 bases). This CDR3 contains 15 residues. Per the germline V gene, CDR1 is SNHLY and CDR2 is FYNNEI. V lost 5 bases to trimming and J lost 2 bases, with 15 bases between them. DNA for the CDR3: TGTGCCAGCAGTCGTAACAGGGCCTCCAACACTGAAGCTTTCTTT. It translates to CASSRNRASNTEAFF.

This clonotype occurred many times. V usage is TRBV27 and J usage is TRBJ2-7; no reliable D call. This CDR3 spans 14 amino acids. V dropped 6 bases and J dropped 0 bases, with 12 bases sitting between them. The germline V gene encodes CDR1 MNHEY and CDR2 SMNVEV (reference sequence). CDR3 nucleotides: TGTGCCAGCAGCCCGGGCGACGCCTCCTACGAGCAGTACTTC. Its translation: CASSPGDASYEQYF.

This clonotype was seen at least ten times. CDR3 DNA: TGTGCCTGGGATACCGGAGAAGCCGATACGCAGTATTTT. Translating it yields CAWDTGEADTQYF. The chain recombines TRBV30 with TRBJ2-3; D gene uncertain. V was pared by 5 bases and J by 6 bases, with 15 bases between. CDR1 GTSNPN and CDR2 SVGIG come from the germline V gene (reference sequence). The CDR3 length is 13 residues. Based on the CDR3 plus reference TRBV30 and TRBJ2-3, the full variable domain is SQTIHQWPATLVQPVGSPLSLECTVEGTSNPNLYWYRQAAGRGLQLLFYSVGIGQISSEVPQNLSASRPQDRQFILSSKKLLLSDSGFYLCAWDTGEADTQYFGPGTRLTVL.

This clonotype was recorded many times. The chain is built from TRBV12-3 or TRBV12-4 and TRBJ2-7; 9 positions agree with TRBD1. V lost 4 bases and J lost 5; bases outside the gene matches: 6. The CDR3 covers 14 residues. The CDR3 bases are TGTGCCAGCAGTTCGCGACAGGGGGATAACGAGCAGTACTTC. Encoded protein: CASSSRQGDNEQYF.

The J gene is TRBJ2-5, the V gene TRBV18; tentatively, D is TRBD2 (6 bases). CDR3 length: 15 amino acids. Trimming took off 0 bases at V and 4 bases at J, with 12 bases between the two ends. Germline V gives CDR1 KGHSH, CDR2 LQKENI. In DNA form, the CDR3 reads TGTGCCAGCTCACCACCCGGAGGGAGTGGAGAGACCCAGTACTTC. This encodes CASSPPGGSGETQYF.

This clonotype was recorded many times. The chain employs TRBV7-8 and TRBJ2-1; 14 nucleotides align to TRBD2. Germline loops: CDR1 SGHVS, CDR2 FQNEAQ. The V gene end was trimmed by 5 bases and the J gene end by 9 bases; junction bases not matched to a gene: 6. The CDR3 is 15 residues long. The CDR3 is CASSQTSGRAGEQFF. The CDR3 DNA sequence: TGTGCCAGCAGCCAGACTAGCGGGAGGGCCGGTGAGCAGTTCTTC.

This clonotype occurred a few times. The chain links TRBV28 to TRBJ2-7, with 12 bases lining up with TRBD2. The CDR3 has 16 residues. J gave up 5 bases and V 0 bases, and 5 bases lay outside the gene matches. Germline assignment: CDR1 MDHEN and CDR2 SYDVKM. The CDR3 DNA follows: TGTGCCAGCAGTTTATGGACTAGCGGGAGTAGGGACGAGCAGTACTTC. Protein sequence: CASSLWTSGSRDEQYF.

CDR3 residues: CASSRGSGRTDTQYF. CDR3 nucleotide sequence: TGTGCCAGCTCCCGGGGTAGCGGGAGGACAGATACGCAGTATTTT. The J gene is TRBJ2-3, the V gene TRBV2, with 10 bases matching TRBD2. J was trimmed by 3 bases and V by 8 bases; bases with no gene match: 8. The CDR3 sequence is 15 residues long. In germline, CDR1 is SNHLY, CDR2 FYNNEI. The whole variable domain, remainder taken from reference TRBV2 and TRBJ2-3, is EPEVTQTPSHQVTQMGQEVILRCVPISNHLYFYWYRQILGQKVEFLVSFYNNEISEKSEIFDDQFSVERPDGSNFTLKIRSTKLEDSAMYFCASSRGSGRTDTQYFGPGTRLTVL.

The chain has TRBV28 and TRBJ2-5; tentative D call: TRBD1 (6 bases). Germline V lookup: CDR1 MDHEN, CDR2 SYDVKM. Between the trimmed V and J ends, which lost 6 bases and 5 bases, there was a span of 16 bases. This CDR3 region has 14 residues. The CDR3 reads CASSSDSHAETQYF. The CDR3 nucleotides are TGTGCCAGCAGCTCGGACAGCCACGCGGAGACCCAGTACTTC.

This rearrangement joins TRBV5-1 to TRBJ2-1; possibly TRBD2 for D (5 bases). The CDR3 runs 15 residues. V lost 2 bases, J lost 0 bases, and 9 bases lay in between. Germline lookup yields CDR1 SGHRS and CDR2 YFSETQ. The CDR3 here is CASSLSGASYNEQFF. CDR3 nucleotides: TGCGCCAGCAGCTTAAGCGGAGCCTCCTACAATGAGCAGTTCTTC.

This clonotype was counted ten times or more. Germline and junction disagree at one end, which may indicate a read error. CDR3 sequence: CASSSPGLAADTQCF. The CDR3 coding sequence is TGTGCCAGCAGTTCCCCGGGACTAGCGGCTGATACGCAGTGTTTT. The genes are TRBV28 and TRBJ2-3; 11 bases line up with TRBD2. The CDR3 contains 15 residues. Per germline, CDR1 MDHEN and CDR2 SYDVKM.

In this sample, this clonotype turned up a few times. The rearrangement joins TRBV28 to TRBJ2-2; D is unclear. The CDR3 runs 14 residues. Germline V gene lookup returns CDR1 MDHEN and CDR2 SYDVKM. The ends were cut back, 3 bases at V and 3 bases at J, with 8 bases in the middle. CDR3 sequence reads: CASSFLTHTGELFF. As DNA, the CDR3 is TGTGCCAGCAGTTTCCTGACCCACACCGGGGAGCTGTTTTTT.

This sequence joins TRBV20-1 and TRBJ2-7; D is unclear. CDR1 is DFQATT, CDR2 SNEGSKA, per germline (reference sequence). The germline V and J ends were trimmed by 0 bases and 2 bases, with 17 bases remaining between them. CDR3 size: 16 residues. CDR3 region: CSARDQVGRRPYEQYF. CDR3 in DNA: TGCAGTGCTAGAGATCAAGTCGGCAGGAGACCCTACGAGCAGTACTTC.

The chain joins TRBV3-1 to TRBJ1-1; D is uncertain. The CDR3 length is 13 residues. Per the germline V gene, CDR1 is LGHDT and CDR2 is YNNKEL (reference sequence). V shed 4 bases and J shed 6 bases, with 12 bases lying between them. DNA for the CDR3: TGTGCCAGCAGCCGTATGACGGTATCTGAAGCTTTCTTT. Residues: CASSRMTVSEAFF.

V is TRBV6-1 and J is TRBJ1-2; the D is unclear. Deletions cut 2 bases from V and 6 bases from J, with 7 bases between. The length of the CDR3 is 12 residues. CDR1 MNHNS and CDR2 SASEGT come from the germline V gene. In nucleotides, the CDR3 is TGTGCCAGCAGTGAACGAGATCATGGCTACACCTTC. Translation gives CASSERDHGYTF.

This chain links TRBV12-3 or TRBV12-4 with TRBJ2-7; maybe TRBD2 (7 bases). V lost 3 bases, J lost 2 bases, and 20 bases lay in between. This CDR3 is built from 17 residues. The CDR3 sequence: CASSFRRGGRATYEQYF. For the CDR3, the DNA is TGTGCCAGCAGTTTCCGGAGGGGGGGGCGAGCCACCTACGAGCAGTACTTC.

In its sample, this clonotype was seen a few times. V gene TRBV9 combines with J gene TRBJ2-1; tentatively, D is TRBD1 (5 bases). The germline gives CDR1 SGDLS, CDR2 YYNGEE. Trimming shortened V by 0 bases and J by 1 base, and 8 bases separated the two germline ends. The CDR3 loop spans 15 amino acids. CDR3 DNA sequence: TGTGCCAGCAGCGTAGCAGGGAATTCCTACAATGAGCAGTTCTTC. It specifies CASSVAGNSYNEQFF.